The source of this T cell receptor beta chain is a study of technical replicates of blood from several donors. The germline V gene has CDR1 LNHNV and CDR2 YYDKDF (reference sequence). CDR3 length equals 15 residues. Trimming shortened V by 5 bases and J by 1 base, and 14 bases separated the two germline ends. Here immunoSEQ multiplex PCR was the method, and the copy in TCRdb shows in-frame clones only, minus some. Of about 76,000 clones detected, more than 85% appear once; the ten largest clones hold just under 0.25%. This clonotype was sampled from a human donor in good health. Sequenced sample: T cells isolated from PBMCs. The chain recombines TRBV15 with TRBJ1-1; D might be TRBD1 (6 bases). CDR3 sequence (DNA): TGTGCCACCAGCGTAATAAACAGGGCGAACACTGAAGCTTTCTTT. Translated, it gives CATSVINRANTEAFF.